Listed below are T cell receptor beta chains from one sample, sequenced in a study of blood T cells in healthy people across ages. TCRdb reprocessed the 5' RACE reads via MiXCR and lists one record per CDR3 protein. The profile shows approximately 690,000 distinct CDR3 sequences, about 54% of them singletons. Sequenced: blood. Receptors were obtained from a man in his sixties in good health. Both conserved end residues are part of each CDR3. Fields, in order: clone size, D gene, J gene, V gene, CDR3 protein, CDR3 DNA. The D gene is left open where the match is weak. The listing skips clone size in some rows; elsewhere it reads once, few, many or a size class.

abundance: NA
d_gene: NA
j_gene: TRBJ2-4
v_gene: TRBV4-1
CDR3aa: CASSQGVGDIQYF
CDR3nt: TGCGCCAGCAGCCAAGGCGTAGGGGACATTCAGTACTTC

abundance: few
d_gene: NA
j_gene: TRBJ2-1
v_gene: TRBV27
CDR3aa: CASSSSVPKASGRQFF
CDR3nt: TGTGCCAGCAGTTCGTCCGTCCCGAAAGCCTCGGGCCGCCAGTTCTTC

abundance: NA
d_gene: TRBD1
j_gene: TRBJ2-1
v_gene: TRBV7-9
CDR3aa: CASNVHDRGNEQFF
CDR3nt: TGTGCCAGCAACGTCCATGACAGGGGGAATGAGCAGTTCTTC

abundance: NA
d_gene: NA
j_gene: TRBJ2-7
v_gene: TRBV21-1
CDR3aa: CASSNPETGGGNDEQYF
CDR3nt: TGTGCCAGCAGCAACCCCGAGACAGGGGGCGGCAACGACGAGCAGTACTTC

abundance: NA
d_gene: TRBD2
j_gene: TRBJ2-5
v_gene: TRBV20-1
CDR3aa: CSARGLAGRYQETQYF
CDR3nt: TGCAGTGCTAGGGGACTAGCGGGGCGGTACCAAGAGACCCAGTACTTC

abundance: NA
d_gene: TRBD2
j_gene: TRBJ2-3
v_gene: TRBV12-3/TRBV12-4
CDR3aa: CASSVGTSGVPNEQYF
CDR3nt: TGTGCCAGCAGTGTTGGGACCAGCGGGGTCCCCAATGAGCAGTATTTT

abundance: NA
d_gene: NA
j_gene: TRBJ2-1
v_gene: TRBV19
CDR3aa: CASSPTGTEQFF
CDR3nt: TGTGCCAGTAGCCCTACAGGGACTGAGCAGTTCTTC

abundance: NA
d_gene: NA
j_gene: TRBJ2-7
v_gene: TRBV7-9
CDR3aa: CASSLEDLYEQYF
CDR3nt: TGTGCCAGCAGCTTGGAAGACCTCTACGAGCAGTACTTC

abundance: once
d_gene: NA
j_gene: TRBJ1-2
v_gene: TRBV11-2
CDR3aa: CASSLGRGPGNGYTF
CDR3nt: TGTGCCAGCAGCTTAGGACGGGGGCCGGGGAATGGCTACACCTTC

abundance: NA
d_gene: NA
j_gene: TRBJ2-5
v_gene: TRBV10-2
CDR3aa: CASSDSQGSWETQYF
CDR3nt: TGCGCCAGCAGTGACTCACAGGGCTCCTGGGAGACCCAGTACTTC

abundance: few
d_gene: NA
j_gene: TRBJ1-6
v_gene: TRBV12-3/TRBV12-4
CDR3aa: CASSIPGASPLHF
CDR3nt: TGTGCCAGCAGTATACCAGGGGCTTCACCCCTCCACTTT

abundance: once
d_gene: TRBD2
j_gene: TRBJ2-7
v_gene: TRBV20-1
CDR3aa: CSAFGTSGGAYEQYF
CDR3nt: TGCAGTGCTTTCGGGACTAGCGGGGGGGCCTACGAGCAGTACTTC

abundance: few
d_gene: NA
j_gene: TRBJ2-5
v_gene: TRBV10-3
CDR3aa: CAISEGGGIIQETQYF
CDR3nt: TGTGCCATCAGTGAAGGTGGTGGTATTATCCAAGAGACCCAGTACTTC

abundance: NA
d_gene: TRBD1
j_gene: TRBJ1-2
v_gene: TRBV12-3/TRBV12-4
CDR3aa: CASNSPGGARGYTF
CDR3nt: TGTGCCAGCAATTCCCCAGGGGGGGCGCGAGGCTACACCTTC

abundance: few
d_gene: NA
j_gene: TRBJ2-5
v_gene: TRBV2
CDR3aa: CASSFGLSQETQYF
CDR3nt: TGTGCCAGCAGTTTTGGACTAAGTCAAGAGACCCAGTACTTC

abundance: few
d_gene: NA
j_gene: TRBJ2-7
v_gene: TRBV4-1
CDR3aa: CASSQVVGQPYEQYF
CDR3nt: TGCGCCAGCAGCCAAGTTGTTGGACAACCCTACGAGCAGTACTTC

abundance: NA
d_gene: TRBD2
j_gene: TRBJ2-2
v_gene: TRBV27
CDR3aa: CASSSSGAPNTGELFF
CDR3nt: TGTGCCAGCAGTTCTAGCGGGGCCCCGAACACCGGGGAGCTGTTTTTT

abundance: NA
d_gene: NA
j_gene: TRBJ2-5
v_gene: TRBV6-5
CDR3aa: CASSYRMGPQYF
CDR3nt: TGTGCCAGCAGTTACCGTATGGGGCCCCAGTACTTC

abundance: few
d_gene: TRBD1
j_gene: TRBJ2-7
v_gene: TRBV6-5
CDR3aa: CASSYVGTGDSEQYF
CDR3nt: TGTGCCAGTAGTTACGTCGGGACAGGGGATTCCGAGCAGTACTTC

abundance: NA
d_gene: NA
j_gene: TRBJ1-2
v_gene: TRBV25-1
CDR3aa: CASSPAPQGYGYTF
CDR3nt: TGTGCCAGCAGCCCCGCCCCTCAGGGCTATGGCTACACCTTC

abundance: NA
d_gene: NA
j_gene: TRBJ2-5
v_gene: TRBV3-1
CDR3aa: CASSQVRQETQYF
CDR3nt: TGTGCCAGCAGCCAAGTTAGACAAGAGACCCAGTACTTC

abundance: NA
d_gene: NA
j_gene: TRBJ2-7
v_gene: TRBV9
CDR3aa: CASSLRGGNYEQYF
CDR3nt: TGTGCCAGCAGCTTACGAGGGGGGAACTACGAGCAGTACTTC

abundance: NA
d_gene: TRBD2
j_gene: TRBJ2-3
v_gene: TRBV4-1
CDR3aa: CASSQTLAGDTDTQYF
CDR3nt: TGCGCCAGCAGCCAAACCCTAGCGGGGGACACAGATACGCAGTATTTT

abundance: few
d_gene: NA
j_gene: TRBJ1-5
v_gene: TRBV28
CDR3aa: CASRGVPNTKPQHF
CDR3nt: TGTGCCAGCCGGGGGGTCCCTAACACCAAGCCCCAGCATTTT

abundance: NA
d_gene: NA
j_gene: TRBJ1-1
v_gene: TRBV5-6
CDR3aa: CASSRRRETTEAFF
CDR3nt: TGTGCCAGCAGCCGGAGGAGGGAGACCACTGAAGCTTTCTTT

abundance: few
d_gene: NA
j_gene: TRBJ2-1
v_gene: TRBV7-9
CDR3aa: CASSSLGAKFF
CDR3nt: TGTGCCAGCAGCTCCCTGGGGGCAAAGTTCTTC